This paragraph covers one TCR beta chain sequence. Its antigen is unidentified. Germline and junction disagree at one end, which may indicate a read error. These data come from a study of identical twins. A universal primer binding site was introduced by template switching. The final cDNA contained unique molecular identifiers. TCRdb reprocessed the 5' RACE reads via MiXCR and lists one record per CDR3 protein. The sample holds under 1 million distinct CDR3 sequences; about 12% are singletons and the top ten take around 1.6%. The study's findings and limits: For cord blood, abundant beta clonotypes had fewer insertions, unlike memory repertoires, which showed none. A cross-sectional statistical analysis, not follow-up of the same donors, supported the conclusions.

This CDR3 contains 13 residues. Germline V gives CDR1 SGHRS, CDR2 YFSETQ. These records were also assigned to another study, of yellow fever vaccine responses in identical twins.

The sequencing sample was made of PBMCs. The source is a woman aged 18 to 35 in good health. The gene calls are TRBV5-1 and TRBJ2-7, with D unresolved. The CDR3 loop reads CPSRPRLSYEQYF. The DNA of the CDR3 is TGCCCCAGCAGGCCTCGCCTCTCCTACGAGCAGTACTTC.